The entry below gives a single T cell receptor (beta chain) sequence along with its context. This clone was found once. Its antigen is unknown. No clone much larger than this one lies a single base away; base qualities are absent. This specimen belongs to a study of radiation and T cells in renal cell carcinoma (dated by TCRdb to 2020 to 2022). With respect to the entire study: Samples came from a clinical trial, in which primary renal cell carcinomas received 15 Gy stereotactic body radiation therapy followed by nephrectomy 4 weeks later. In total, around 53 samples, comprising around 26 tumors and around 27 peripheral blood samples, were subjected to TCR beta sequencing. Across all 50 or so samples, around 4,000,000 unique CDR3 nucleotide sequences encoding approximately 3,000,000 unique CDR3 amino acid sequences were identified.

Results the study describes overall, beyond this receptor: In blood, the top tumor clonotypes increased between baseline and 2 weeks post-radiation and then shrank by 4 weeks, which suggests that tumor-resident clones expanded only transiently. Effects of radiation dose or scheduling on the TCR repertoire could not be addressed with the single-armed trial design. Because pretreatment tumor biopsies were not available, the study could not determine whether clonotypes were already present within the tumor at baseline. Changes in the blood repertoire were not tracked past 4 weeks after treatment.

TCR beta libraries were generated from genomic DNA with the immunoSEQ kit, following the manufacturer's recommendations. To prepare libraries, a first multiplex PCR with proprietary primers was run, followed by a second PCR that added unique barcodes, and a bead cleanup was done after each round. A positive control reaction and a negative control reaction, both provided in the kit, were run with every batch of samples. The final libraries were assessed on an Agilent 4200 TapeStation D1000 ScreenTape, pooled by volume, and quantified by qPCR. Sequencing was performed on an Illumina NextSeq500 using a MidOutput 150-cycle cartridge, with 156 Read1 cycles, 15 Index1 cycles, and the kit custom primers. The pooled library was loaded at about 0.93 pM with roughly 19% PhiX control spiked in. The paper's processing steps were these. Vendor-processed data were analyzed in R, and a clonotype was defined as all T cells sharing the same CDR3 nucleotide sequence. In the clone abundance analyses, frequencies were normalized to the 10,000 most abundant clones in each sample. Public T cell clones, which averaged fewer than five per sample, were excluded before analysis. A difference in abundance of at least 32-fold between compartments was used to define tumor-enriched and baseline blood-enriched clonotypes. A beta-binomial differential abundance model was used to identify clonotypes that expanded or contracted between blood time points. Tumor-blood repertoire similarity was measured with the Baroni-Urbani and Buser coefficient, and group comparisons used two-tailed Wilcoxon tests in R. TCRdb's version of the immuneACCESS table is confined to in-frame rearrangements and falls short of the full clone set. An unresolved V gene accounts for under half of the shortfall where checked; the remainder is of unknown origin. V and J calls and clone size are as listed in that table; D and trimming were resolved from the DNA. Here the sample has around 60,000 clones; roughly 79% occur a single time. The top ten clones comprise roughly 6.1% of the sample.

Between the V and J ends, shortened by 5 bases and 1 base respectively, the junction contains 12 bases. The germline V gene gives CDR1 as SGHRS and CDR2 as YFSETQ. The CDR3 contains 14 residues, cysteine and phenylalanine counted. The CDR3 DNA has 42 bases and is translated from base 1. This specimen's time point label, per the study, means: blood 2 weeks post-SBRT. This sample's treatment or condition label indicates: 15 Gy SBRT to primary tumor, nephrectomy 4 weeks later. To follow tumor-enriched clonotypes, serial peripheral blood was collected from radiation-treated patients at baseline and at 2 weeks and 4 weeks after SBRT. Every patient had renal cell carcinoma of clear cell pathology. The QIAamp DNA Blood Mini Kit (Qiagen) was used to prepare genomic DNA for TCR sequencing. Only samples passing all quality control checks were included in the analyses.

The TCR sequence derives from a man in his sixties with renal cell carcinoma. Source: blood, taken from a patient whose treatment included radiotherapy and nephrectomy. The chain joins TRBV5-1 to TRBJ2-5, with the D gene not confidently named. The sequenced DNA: TGCGCCAGCAGAACCACAGTGCTCCAAGAGACCCAGTACTTC. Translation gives CASRTTVLQETQYF.